Below, one TCR beta chain is given with its context. Its antigen is undetermined. The CDR3 length is 13 residues. Trimming at V came to 5 bases and at J to 4 bases, leaving 2 bases not matched to a gene. CDR1 and CDR2 from the germline V gene are MNHEY and SMNVEV (reference sequence). This entry is derived from a study of cytomegalovirus exposure and HLA in healthy donors. A multiplex PCR was run with 60 Vbeta primers and 13 Jbeta primers. Assay: immunoSEQ multiplex PCR; the TCRdb copy retains only in-frame clones and omits some. Here the sample spans 130,000 to 150,000 clones, about 76% being singletons. The study's findings and limits: Later analysis showed TCR association rates varying by HLA locus, highest for DRB1 and lowest for HLA-C. Compared with the roughly 670-donor mean, an Asian-associated ancestry cluster reportedly had fewer N-insertions, according to a later analysis. According to a later analysis, most TCR beta chains associated with CMV appeared HLA-restricted.

The rearrangement links TRBV27 to TRBJ1-3; TRBD1 aligns across 7 bases. The specimen was PBMCs. This receptor was taken from a female donor in good health and CMV-seronegative. DNA for the CDR3: TGTGCCAGCAGTCCGGGACAGGGAAACACCATATATTTT. This encodes CASSPGQGNTIYF.